The sequence of this TCR beta chain was determined in a study of identifying expanded T cells in peripheral blood. No infections or other immune events were documented during collection. The repertoire was sequenced with immunoSEQ multiplex PCR; TCRdb's copy has only in-frame clones and lacks some. The sample lists about 130,000 clones; approximately 86% were seen once. About this clone itself: Antigen specificity is unknown.

Study-wide points: Across healthy donors, higher total template counts meant significantly greater approximately 2-week count variance. Differentially abundant clones: approximately 1.3 between replicates, approximately 16 at approximately two weeks, 19 to 20 at four.

Germline loops: CDR1 SGHNT, CDR2 YYREEE (reference sequence). V was trimmed by 0 bases and J by 4 bases, leaving 9 bases between them. The CDR3 extends over 14 amino acids. The V call is TRBV5-4, the J call TRBJ2-3; perhaps TRBD1 as D (6 bases). The sample taken for sequencing was blood. The sequence came from a person between 18 and 75 years old in good health. The CDR3 spells CASSLGQVPDTQYF. The CDR3, as DNA: TGTGCCAGCAGCTTGGGACAGGTTCCAGATACGCAGTATTTT.